At least ten counts were recorded for the clone carrying this T cell receptor beta chain. Its matching antigen is unknown. Ranging in age from about 6 to 95, the donors were healthy Caucasian individuals from Russia. Then a second PCR, running roughly 7 to 11 cycles, was carried out with a sample-barcoded 5' primer and a J-beta primer mix. In TCRdb, the 5' RACE reads were re-called with MiXCR into one record per CDR3 protein. The table includes more than 750,000 distinct CDR3 sequences, about 29% detected once. These data originate in a study of blood T cells in healthy people across ages. Findings and limits, study-wide: The lack of PBMC sorting stopped any conclusive naive versus antigen-experienced comparison. There were more naive CD4+ cells and higher diversity in long-lived donors than in aged donors.

The CDR3 runs 13 residues. The junction had 7 bases not matched to a gene; V was cut back by 0 bases and J by 15 bases. CDR1 is MRHNA, CDR2 SNTAGT, per germline. These data were likewise used in another study, on T cells of mothers and their children. That paper states: The yield was over 8.5 million TCR beta CDR3 reads from each mother and 2.5 million to 3 million from each child.

Sequencing was carried out using blood. The chain recombines TRBV6-4 with TRBJ2-1; 8 positions match TRBD2. This TCR was sampled from a woman aged 40 to 50 in good health. DNA for the CDR3: TGTGCCAGCAGTGACTCGGGTGCGGGGGGAAGGTTCTTC. This translates into CASSDSGAGGRFF.